This TCR beta chain derives from a study of T cell repertoires in cytomegalovirus infection. Notes on this clonotype: Its matching antigen is unknown.

From the reads, TCRdb called clonotypes with MiXCR, one entry per CDR3 protein. The sample has about half a million distinct CDR3 sequences, roughly 34% seen once. V lost 5 bases, J lost 0 bases, and 6 bases stayed unmatched. This CDR3 spans 16 amino acids. CDR1 and CDR2 (germline): SNHLY, FYNNEI. The chain combines TRBV2 with TRBJ2-2; the match to TRBD1 covers 7 bases. The TCR sequence derives from a human donor in good health (CMV status not recorded). Some clones in this sample may be carry-over from other donors' samples. The sample here was cultured PBMCs, taken from culture after CMV antigen stimulation. CDR3 sequence reads: CASSQQGITNTGELFF. CDR3 coding DNA: TGTGCCAGCAGTCAACAGGGGATAACGAACACCGGGGAGCTGTTTTTT.